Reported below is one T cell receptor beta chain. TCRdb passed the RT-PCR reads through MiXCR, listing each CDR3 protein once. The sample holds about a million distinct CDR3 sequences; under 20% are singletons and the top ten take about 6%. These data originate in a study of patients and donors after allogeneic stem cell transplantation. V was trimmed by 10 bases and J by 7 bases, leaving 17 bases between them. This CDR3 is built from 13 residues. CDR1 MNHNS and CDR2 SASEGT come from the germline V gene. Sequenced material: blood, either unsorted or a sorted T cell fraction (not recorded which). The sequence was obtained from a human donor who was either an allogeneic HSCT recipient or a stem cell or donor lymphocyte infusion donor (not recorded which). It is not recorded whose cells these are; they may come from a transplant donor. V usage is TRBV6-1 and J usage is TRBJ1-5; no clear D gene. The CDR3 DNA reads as TGTGCCACACTAATAGGAGGTTGGCAGCCCCAGCATTTT. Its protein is CATLIGGWQPQHF.